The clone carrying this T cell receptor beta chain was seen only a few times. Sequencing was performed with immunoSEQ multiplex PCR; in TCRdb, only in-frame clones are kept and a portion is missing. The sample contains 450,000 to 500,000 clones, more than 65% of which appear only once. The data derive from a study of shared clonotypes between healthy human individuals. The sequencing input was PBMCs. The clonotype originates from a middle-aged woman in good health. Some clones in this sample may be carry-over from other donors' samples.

The DNA for the CDR3 is TGTGCTAGTGGTTTGGGGGCGGGAGTGGGAGATACGCAGTATTTT. Its protein product is CASGLGAGVGDTQYF. The V gene is TRBV12-5, the J gene TRBJ2-3; 7 bases match TRBD2. V lost 1 base to trimming and J lost 5 bases; unmatched junction nucleotides: 6. The CDR3 runs 15 residues. Germline assignment: CDR1 LGHNT and CDR2 FRNRAP.